This T cell receptor (beta chain) derives from a study of blood T cell repertoires in COVID-19. Study at large: Some COVID-19 samples were acute and others convalescent; all came from the United States, Italy and Spain.

Using immunoSEQ multiplex PCR, the repertoire was profiled, and TCRdb retains in-frame clones only, with some absent. The table shows 250,000 to 400,000 clones, with around 90% occurring only once. Recovered status applied to Cohort 3 donors who had two consecutive negative PCRs. It also applied to those with clearance or with symptom resolution. This clone was counted a single time. The length of the CDR3 is 13 residues. Trimming took 8 bases from V and 2 from J, leaving 13 bases between them. CDR1 and CDR2 (germline): LGHDT, YNNKEL (reference sequence). The sequence was obtained from a man in his sixties who had recovered from COVID-19. The rearrangement links TRBV3-1 (or the pseudogene TRBV3-2) to TRBJ2-7; D perhaps matches TRBD2 (6 bases). What was sequenced was PBMCs or T cells enriched from blood (not recorded which). The CDR3: CASGSSGPYEQYF. CDR3 coding DNA: TGTGCCAGCGGTAGTAGCGGACCCTACGAGCAGTACTTC.